This is a list of T cell receptor beta chains from one sample in a study of blood T cells in healthy people across ages. A single record per CDR3 protein comes from TCRdb applying MiXCR to the 5' RACE reads. The sample has some 560,000 distinct CDR3 sequences, about 27% seen once. The same sample was also studied in work on T cells of mothers and their children.

Sequencing was carried out using blood. These receptors were collected from a boy aged 2-9 years in good health. The CDR3 runs from the conserved cysteine through the conserved F or W. The order of the fields is V gene, clone size, J gene, D gene, CDR3 protein, CDR3 DNA. A D gene is named only where the DNA matches it firmly. Rows give clone size only sometimes, using once, few, many, or a class for an expanded clone.

TRBV20-1	few	TRBJ2-5	-	CSASGGAQETQYF	TGCAGTGCTAGCGGCGGGGCCCAAGAGACCCAGTACTTC
TRBV7-9	few	TRBJ2-2	-	CASSLEPGNTGELFF	TGTGCCAGCAGCTTAGAACCTGGAAACACCGGGGAGCTGTTTTTT
TRBV7-2	-	TRBJ2-1	TRBD2	CASSLSLAGDNEQFF	TGTGCCAGCAGCTTAAGTCTAGCGGGGGACAATGAGCAGTTCTTC
TRBV29-1	-	TRBJ2-1	TRBD2	CSVDGLAGGSEQFF	TGCAGCGTTGATGGACTAGCGGGGGGTAGTGAGCAGTTCTTC
TRBV20-1	few	TRBJ2-3	-	CSPSGGLGDTQYF	TGCAGCCCAAGTGGGGGGCTCGGCGATACGCAGTATTTT
TRBV19	-	TRBJ2-4	-	CASSTSGLAKNIQYF	TGTGCCAGTAGTACCAGCGGGCTAGCCAAAAACATTCAGTACTTC
TRBV7-2	few	TRBJ2-1	TRBD1	CASSLGTGRNEQFF	TGTGCCAGCAGCTTGGGGACAGGGCGGAATGAGCAGTTCTTC
TRBV27	few	TRBJ1-4	-	CASSLLRGVGEKLFF	TGTGCCAGCAGTTTACTTCGGGGAGTCGGGGAAAAACTGTTTTTT
TRBV6-2/TRBV6-3	-	TRBJ2-1	-	CASSYSWQGGYNEQFF	TGTGCCAGCAGTTACTCTTGGCAGGGGGGGTACAATGAGCAGTTCTTC
TRBV20-1	few	TRBJ2-7	TRBD1	CSARDRVNEQYF	TGCAGTGCCCGGGACAGGGTGAACGAGCAGTACTTC
TRBV12-3/TRBV12-4	few	TRBJ2-1	TRBD2	CASSSTSGGNNEQFF	TGTGCCAGCAGTTCAACTAGCGGGGGTAACAATGAGCAGTTCTTC